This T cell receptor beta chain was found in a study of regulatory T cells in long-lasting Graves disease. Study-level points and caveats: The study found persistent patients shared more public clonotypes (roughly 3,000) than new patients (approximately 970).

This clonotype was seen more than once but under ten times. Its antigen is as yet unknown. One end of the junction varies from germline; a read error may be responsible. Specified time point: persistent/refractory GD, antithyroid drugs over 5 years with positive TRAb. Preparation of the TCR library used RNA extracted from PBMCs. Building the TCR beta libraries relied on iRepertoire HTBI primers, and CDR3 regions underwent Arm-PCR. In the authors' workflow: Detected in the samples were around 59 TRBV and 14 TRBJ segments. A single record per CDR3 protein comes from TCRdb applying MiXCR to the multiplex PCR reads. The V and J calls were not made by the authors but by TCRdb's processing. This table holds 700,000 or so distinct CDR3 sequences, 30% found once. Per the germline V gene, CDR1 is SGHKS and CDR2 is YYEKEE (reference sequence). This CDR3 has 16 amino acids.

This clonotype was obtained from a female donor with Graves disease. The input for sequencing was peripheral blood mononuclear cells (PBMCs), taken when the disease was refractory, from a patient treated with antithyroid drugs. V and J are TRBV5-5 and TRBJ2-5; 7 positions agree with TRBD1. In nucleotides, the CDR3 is TGTGCCAGCAGCTTGGTGGCAGGGGGATCACAAGCGACCCAGTACTTC. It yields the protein CASSLVAGGSQATQYF.